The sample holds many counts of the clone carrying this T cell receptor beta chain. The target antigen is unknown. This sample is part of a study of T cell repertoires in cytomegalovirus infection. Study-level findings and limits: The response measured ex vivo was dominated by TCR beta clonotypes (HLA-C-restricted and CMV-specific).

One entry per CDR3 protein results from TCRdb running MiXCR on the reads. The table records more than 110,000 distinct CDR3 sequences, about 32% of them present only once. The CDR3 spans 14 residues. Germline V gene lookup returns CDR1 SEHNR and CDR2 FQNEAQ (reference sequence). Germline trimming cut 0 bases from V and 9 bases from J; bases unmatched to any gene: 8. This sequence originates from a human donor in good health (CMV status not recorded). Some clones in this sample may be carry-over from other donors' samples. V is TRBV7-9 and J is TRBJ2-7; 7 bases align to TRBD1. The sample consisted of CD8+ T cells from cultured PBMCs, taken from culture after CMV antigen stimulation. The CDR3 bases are TGTGCCAGCAGCTTAGCGGGGGACAGACAAGGGCAGTACTTC. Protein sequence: CASSLAGDRQGQYF.